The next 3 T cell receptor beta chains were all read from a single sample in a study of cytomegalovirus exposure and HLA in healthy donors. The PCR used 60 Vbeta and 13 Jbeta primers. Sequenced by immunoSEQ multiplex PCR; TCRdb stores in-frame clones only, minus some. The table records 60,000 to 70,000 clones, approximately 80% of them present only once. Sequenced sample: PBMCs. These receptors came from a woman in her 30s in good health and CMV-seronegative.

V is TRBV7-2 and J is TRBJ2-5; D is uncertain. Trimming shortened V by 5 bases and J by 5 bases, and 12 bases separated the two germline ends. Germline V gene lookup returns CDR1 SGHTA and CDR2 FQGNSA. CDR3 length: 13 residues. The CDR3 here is CASSPRAWETQYF. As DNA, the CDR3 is TGTGCCAGCAGCCCGAGAGCATGGGAGACCCAGTACTTC.

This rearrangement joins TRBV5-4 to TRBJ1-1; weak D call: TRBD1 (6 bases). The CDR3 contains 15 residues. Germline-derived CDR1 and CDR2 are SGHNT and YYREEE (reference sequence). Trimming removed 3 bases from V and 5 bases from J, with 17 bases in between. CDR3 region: CASSSTGIQGTEAFF. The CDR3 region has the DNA TGTGCCAGCAGCTCCACAGGGATACAAGGAACTGAAGCTTTCTTT.

The CDR3 is CASSPQGAGGYTF. The CDR3 DNA follows: TGCGCCAGCTCCCCCCAGGGGGCCGGTGGCTACACCTTC. This chain connects TRBV5-1 to TRBJ1-2, with 8 bases matching TRBD1. The V gene end was trimmed by 7 bases and the J gene end by 7 bases; junction bases not matched to a gene: 9. Germline V gene data show CDR1 as SGHRS and CDR2 as YFSETQ. The CDR3 runs to 13 residues.